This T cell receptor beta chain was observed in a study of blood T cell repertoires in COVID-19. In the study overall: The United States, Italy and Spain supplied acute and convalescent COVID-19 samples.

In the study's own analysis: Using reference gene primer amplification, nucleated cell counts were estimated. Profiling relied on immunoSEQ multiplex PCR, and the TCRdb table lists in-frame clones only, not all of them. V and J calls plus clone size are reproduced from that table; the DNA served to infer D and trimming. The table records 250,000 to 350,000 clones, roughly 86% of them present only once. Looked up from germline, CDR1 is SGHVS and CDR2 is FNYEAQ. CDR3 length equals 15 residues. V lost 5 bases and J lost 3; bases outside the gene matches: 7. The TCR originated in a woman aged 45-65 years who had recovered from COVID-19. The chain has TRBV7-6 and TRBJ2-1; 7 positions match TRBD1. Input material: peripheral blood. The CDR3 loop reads CASSRDRVNYNEQFF. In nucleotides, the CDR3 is TGTGCCAGCAGCCGAGACAGGGTCAACTACAATGAGCAGTTCTTC.